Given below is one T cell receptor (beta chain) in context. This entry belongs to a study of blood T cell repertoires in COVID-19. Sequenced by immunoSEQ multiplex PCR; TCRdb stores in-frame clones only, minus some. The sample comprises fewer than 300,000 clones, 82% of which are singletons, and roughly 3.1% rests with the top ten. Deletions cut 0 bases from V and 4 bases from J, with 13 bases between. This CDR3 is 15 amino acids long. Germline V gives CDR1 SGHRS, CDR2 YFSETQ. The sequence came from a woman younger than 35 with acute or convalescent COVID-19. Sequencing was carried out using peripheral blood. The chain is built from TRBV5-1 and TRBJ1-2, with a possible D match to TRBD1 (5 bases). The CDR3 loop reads CASSLGDSSSYGYTF. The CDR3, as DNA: TGCGCCAGCAGCTTGGGCGACAGTTCTAGCTATGGCTACACCTTC.